This T cell receptor beta chain was found in a study of graft-versus-host responses after intestinal transplantation. Study-level findings and limits: Allografts carried high graft-versus-host to host-versus-graft clonal ratios in patients having graft-donor T cell macrochimerism.

Irradiated stimulators labeled with violet dye, around 200,000 in number, were plated with around 200,000 CFSE-labeled responders. CFSE-low proliferating responders, CD3+CD4+ and CD3+CD8+, were sorted post-reaction. Trimming took off 3 bases at V and 1 base at J, with 6 bases between the two ends. This CDR3 is built from 13 residues. In germline, CDR1 is KGHSH, CDR2 LQKENI. Only in-frame clones appear in the TCRdb table, and some are missing; sequencing was by immunoSEQ multiplex PCR. The sample lists about 3,800 clones; over 40% were seen once. V is TRBV18 and J is TRBJ1-2; no reliable D call. The TCR sequence derives from a human patient who was an organ donor for intestinal transplantation. This specimen consisted of alloreactive CD8+ T cells from a mixed lymphocyte reaction culture, obtained before transplantation. Stated subset: CFSE-low proliferating T cells sorted from approximately 6-day pre-transplant mixed lymphocyte reaction (GvH or HvG direction). CDR3 loop: CASSPTLNYGYTF. Written as DNA, the CDR3 is TGTGCCAGCTCACCGACACTTAACTATGGCTACACCTTC.